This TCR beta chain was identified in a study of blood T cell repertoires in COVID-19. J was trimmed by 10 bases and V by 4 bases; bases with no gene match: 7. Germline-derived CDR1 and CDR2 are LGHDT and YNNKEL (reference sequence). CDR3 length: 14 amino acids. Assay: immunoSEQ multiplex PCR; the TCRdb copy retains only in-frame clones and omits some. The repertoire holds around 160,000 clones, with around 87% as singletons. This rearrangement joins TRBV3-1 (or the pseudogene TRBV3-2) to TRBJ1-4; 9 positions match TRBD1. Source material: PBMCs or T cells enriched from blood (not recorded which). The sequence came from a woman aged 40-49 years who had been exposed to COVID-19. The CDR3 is CASSPRTGAGKLFF. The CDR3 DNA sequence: TGTGCCAGCAGCCCTCGGACAGGGGCCGGAAAACTGTTTTTT.